The source of this TCR beta chain is a study of PD-1 blockade in mismatch repair-deficient tumors. Across the study: Enrolled about 2013-2016, patients had progressing, pretreated mismatch repair-deficient cancers of 12 to 13 types. Study-wide points: Tumor-resident clones, often undetectable pretreatment in blood, expanded then contracted after pembrolizumab.

Three pembrolizumab responders had their TCRs sequenced. The assay was immunoSEQ multiplex PCR, and TCRdb's table has in-frame clones only and misses some. Among more than 50,000 clones, around 88% were seen once, and the ten largest hold approximately 14%. V lost 7 bases, J lost 6 bases, and 4 bases stayed unmatched. CDR1 is SEHNR and CDR2 is FQNEAQ in the germline V gene (reference sequence). The CDR3 runs to 13 residues. Worth noting for this clone: Its specificity is not known.

The chain employs TRBV7-9 and TRBJ2-2; 8 nucleotides match TRBD2. Material: peripheral blood, obtained 52 weeks after starting pembrolizumab. This TCR was sampled from an adult with mismatch repair-deficient cancer. CDR3 bases: TGTGCCAGCACGGGGGGGACGGCCGGGGAGCTGTTTTTT. As protein: CASTGGTAGELFF.